The 6 T cell receptor beta chains below come from one sample, sequenced in a study of Ad26.COV2.S vaccination and SARS-CoV-2 variants. Regarding treatment: about 20 received Ad26.COV2.S at low or high dose, single or two shots; about 5 received placebo; per-sample allocation not given. Samples analyzed were those drawn on day 63 after the first vaccine or placebo injection. The repertoire was sequenced with immunoSEQ multiplex PCR; TCRdb's copy has only in-frame clones and lacks some. The sample has a few hundred thousand clones, 80% to 90% seen once. Sequencing used peripheral blood, obtained in a trial of Ad26.COV2.S vaccine versus placebo. The receptors were sampled from a person aged 18-60 years who received the Ad26.COV2.S COVID-19 vaccine or a placebo.

The rearrangement joins TRBV6-2 or TRBV6-3 to TRBJ1-3, with TRBD1 as a possible D gene (6 bases). Per germline, CDR1 MNHEY and CDR2 SVGEGT. Trimming cost V 0 bases and J 4 bases, with 10 bases left between them. The CDR3 consists of 15 residues. In nucleotides, the CDR3 is TGTGCCAGCAGTTACTCGGTCCAGGGGGGAAACACCATATATTTT. This gives the protein CASSYSVQGGNTIYF.

J is TRBJ1-2 and V is TRBV28; 10 bases fit TRBD1. The CDR3 is 15 residues long. V lost 11 bases to trimming and J lost 3 bases; unmatched junction nucleotides: 12. Germline V gene lookup returns CDR1 MDHEN and CDR2 SYDVKM. CDR3 nucleotide sequence: TGTGCCCGCTCGGGGACAGGGGCTCCTCACTATGGCTACACCTTC. Its translation: CARSGTGAPHYGYTF.

V is TRBV7-3 and J is TRBJ2-1; the D is unclear. This CDR3 comprises 12 residues. V lost 5 bases and J 9 bases, leaving 11 bases between the germline ends. CDR1 is SGHTA and CDR2 is FQGTGA in the germline V gene. CDR3 sequence: CASSDTYVEQFF. Here the CDR3 DNA reads TGTGCCAGCAGCGATACGTATGTTGAGCAGTTCTTC. The variable domain in full, with the rest retrieved from reference TRBV7-3 and TRBJ2-1, is GAGVSQTPSNKVTEKGKYVELRCDPISGHTALYWYRQSLGQGPEFLIYFQGTGAADDSGLPNDRFFAVRPEGSVSTLKIQRTERGDSAVYLCASSDTYVEQFFGPGTRLTVL.

The CDR3, as DNA: TGTGCCAGCAGTTCACAGGGGGCAAGAACCTTC. This gives the protein CASSSQGARTF. J is TRBJ1-2 and V is TRBV6-5; the match to TRBD1 covers 9 bases. This CDR3 has 11 amino acids. Germline CDR1 reads MNHEY; CDR2 reads SVGAGI. V was pared by 4 bases and J by 14 bases, with 5 bases of the junction left unmatched.

This rearrangement joins TRBV5-1 to TRBJ2-2; 8 nucleotides align to TRBD2. The ends lost 4 bases at V and 3 bases at J; junction bases unmatched: 5. The germline gives CDR1 SGHRS, CDR2 YFSETQ. CDR3 length equals 15 residues. In nucleotides, the CDR3 is TGCGCCAGCAGCATAACTAGCGGCCACACCGGGGAGCTGTTTTTT. This encodes CASSITSGHTGELFF. The full variable domain, with the rest looked up from reference TRBV5-1 and TRBJ2-2, is KAGVTQTPRYLIKTRGQQVTLSCSPISGHRSVSWYQQTPGQGLQFLFEYFSETQRNKGNFPGRFSGRQFSNSRSEMNVSTLELGDSALYLCASSITSGHTGELFFGEGSRLTVL.

This clone was detected once. The chain combines TRBV24-1 with TRBJ2-1; TRBD2 matches 11 bases. The germline CDR1 and CDR2 sequences are KGHDR and SFDVKD. With 9 bases clipped from V and 4 bases from J, the junction kept 10 bases outside the gene matches. The CDR3 runs to 16 residues. Here the CDR3 reads CATRNRGTSGYNEQFF. In DNA, the CDR3 is TGTGCCACCCGCAACCGCGGGACTAGCGGTTACAATGAGCAGTTCTTC.